A selection of T cell receptor beta chains follows, all from one sample in a study of shared clonotypes between healthy human individuals. The table came from immunoSEQ multiplex PCR; TCRdb's copy has only in-frame clones and leaves some out. The table has approximately 2,200,000 clones, about 93% seen once. The sample taken for sequencing was naive CD8+ T cells from PBMCs. Receptors were obtained from a man between 18 and 35 years old in good health. Some clones in this sample may be carry-over from other donors' samples. Both conserved end residues are part of each CDR3. Fields, in order: V gene, D gene, J gene, clone size, CDR3 protein, CDR3 DNA. A D gene is named only where the DNA matches it firmly. Rows give clone size only sometimes, using once, few, many, or a class for an expanded clone.

v_gene: TRBV5-1; d_gene: NA; j_gene: TRBJ1-4; abundance: NA; CDR3aa: CASSLVSIGNEKLFF; CDR3nt: TGCGCCAGCAGCTTGGTTTCAATAGGGAATGAAAAACTGTTTTTT
v_gene: TRBV13; d_gene: NA; j_gene: TRBJ1-3; abundance: once; CDR3aa: CASSLAAAMSGNTIYF; CDR3nt: TGTGCCAGCAGCTTAGCCGCAGCCATGTCTGGAAACACCATATATTTT
v_gene: TRBV27; d_gene: TRBD1; j_gene: TRBJ2-7; abundance: once; CDR3aa: CASGTGINYEQYF; CDR3nt: TGTGCCAGCGGGACAGGGATTAACTACGAGCAGTACTTC
v_gene: TRBV27; d_gene: TRBD1; j_gene: TRBJ2-7; abundance: NA; CDR3aa: CATHTGVEQYF; CDR3nt: TGTGCCACCCACACAGGGGTCGAGCAGTACTTC
v_gene: TRBV6-6; d_gene: NA; j_gene: TRBJ2-5; abundance: NA; CDR3aa: CASSYSTAGLQETQYF; CDR3nt: TGTGCCAGCAGTTACTCGACGGCGGGGCTACAAGAGACCCAGTACTTC
v_gene: TRBV5-1; d_gene: TRBD2; j_gene: TRBJ2-1; abundance: NA; CDR3aa: CASSFKLAGEVYNEQFF; CDR3nt: TGCGCCAGCAGCTTCAAACTAGCGGGAGAAGTCTACAATGAGCAGTTCTTC
v_gene: TRBV6-1; d_gene: NA; j_gene: TRBJ1-2; abundance: NA; CDR3aa: CASSEAVALVAIYTF; CDR3nt: TGTGCCAGCAGTGAAGCGGTAGCCCTAGTGGCGATCTACACCTTC
v_gene: TRBV5-5; d_gene: NA; j_gene: TRBJ1-2; abundance: NA; CDR3aa: CASSFGHGYTF; CDR3nt: TGTGCCAGCTCCTTCGGGCATGGCTACACCTTC
v_gene: TRBV28; d_gene: TRBD1; j_gene: TRBJ2-4; abundance: once; CDR3aa: CASSFPRDRALIAKNIQYF; CDR3nt: TGTGCCAGCAGTTTCCCCCGGGACAGGGCGCTAATAGCCAAAAACATTCAGTACTTC
v_gene: TRBV27; d_gene: TRBD2; j_gene: TRBJ2-7; abundance: NA; CDR3aa: CASSPSIAGLSYEQYF; CDR3nt: TGTGCCAGCAGTCCCTCAATAGCGGGACTGTCCTACGAGCAGTACTTC
v_gene: TRBV4-2; d_gene: TRBD2; j_gene: TRBJ2-3; abundance: NA; CDR3aa: CASSQLPSGRPDTQYF; CDR3nt: TGTGCCAGCAGCCAACTTCCTAGCGGGAGGCCAGATACGCAGTATTTT
v_gene: TRBV28; d_gene: NA; j_gene: TRBJ1-5; abundance: few; CDR3aa: CATHSGNQPQHF; CDR3nt: TGTGCCACCCACAGCGGCAATCAGCCCCAGCATTTT
v_gene: TRBV9; d_gene: NA; j_gene: TRBJ2-2; abundance: NA; CDR3aa: CASSVVAETGELFF; CDR3nt: TGTGCCAGCAGCGTAGTAGCCGAAACCGGGGAGCTGTTTTTT
v_gene: TRBV27; d_gene: TRBD1; j_gene: TRBJ1-2; abundance: NA; CDR3aa: CASSPIMTGGDYGYTF; CDR3nt: TGTGCCAGCAGCCCGATAATGACAGGGGGCGACTATGGCTACACCTTC
v_gene: TRBV4-1; d_gene: NA; j_gene: TRBJ2-1; abundance: NA; CDR3aa: CASSLRDGAYNEQFF; CDR3nt: TGCGCCAGCAGCCTCCGGGACGGAGCTTACAATGAGCAGTTCTTC
v_gene: TRBV9; d_gene: NA; j_gene: TRBJ2-6; abundance: NA; CDR3aa: CASSAPGGANVLTF; CDR3nt: TGTGCCAGCAGCGCCCCAGGGGGGGCCAACGTCCTGACTTTC
v_gene: TRBV4-2; d_gene: NA; j_gene: TRBJ2-1; abundance: NA; CDR3aa: CASSQVAGNEQFF; CDR3nt: TGTGCCAGCAGCCAAGTGGCGGGCAATGAGCAGTTCTTC
v_gene: TRBV11-1; d_gene: NA; j_gene: TRBJ2-2; abundance: NA; CDR3aa: CASSLWGDTGELFF; CDR3nt: TGTGCCAGCAGCTTATGGGGTGACACCGGGGAGCTGTTTTTT
v_gene: TRBV27; d_gene: NA; j_gene: TRBJ2-3; abundance: NA; CDR3aa: CASSLQSATDTQYF; CDR3nt: TGTGCCAGCAGCTTACAATCTGCAACAGATACGCAGTATTTT
v_gene: TRBV10-3; d_gene: NA; j_gene: TRBJ1-5; abundance: NA; CDR3aa: CAISELGQPQHF; CDR3nt: TGTGCCATCAGTGAGTTGGGTCAGCCCCAGCATTTT
v_gene: TRBV30; d_gene: NA; j_gene: TRBJ2-2; abundance: NA; CDR3aa: CAWSPGLGAGELFF; CDR3nt: TGTGCCTGGAGCCCCGGCCTTGGGGCCGGGGAGCTGTTTTTT
v_gene: TRBV13; d_gene: TRBD1; j_gene: TRBJ2-3; abundance: NA; CDR3aa: CASTKDRPSTDTQYF; CDR3nt: TGTGCCAGCACCAAGGACAGGCCTAGCACAGATACGCAGTATTTT
v_gene: TRBV4-1; d_gene: NA; j_gene: TRBJ2-3; abundance: NA; CDR3aa: CASSRGDTQYF; CDR3nt: TGCGCCAGCAGCCGCGGAGATACGCAGTATTTT
v_gene: TRBV4-1; d_gene: NA; j_gene: TRBJ1-5; abundance: NA; CDR3aa: CARDGGVVSNQPQHF; CDR3nt: TGCGCCAGGGACGGGGGTGTCGTGAGCAATCAGCCCCAGCATTTT
v_gene: TRBV10-2; d_gene: NA; j_gene: TRBJ2-5; abundance: NA; CDR3aa: CASSESQARWTQETQYF; CDR3nt: TGCGCCAGCAGTGAGTCGCAGGCTAGGTGGACCCAAGAGACCCAGTACTTC
v_gene: TRBV19; d_gene: NA; j_gene: TRBJ1-1; abundance: few; CDR3aa: CASSWTDSNTEAFF; CDR3nt: TGTGCCAGTTCCTGGACAGACTCGAACACTGAAGCTTTCTTT
v_gene: TRBV7-8; d_gene: NA; j_gene: TRBJ2-3; abundance: NA; CDR3aa: CASSLGGGFSTDTQYF; CDR3nt: TGTGCCAGCAGCTTAGGTGGGGGGTTTAGCACAGATACGCAGTATTTT
v_gene: TRBV2; d_gene: TRBD1; j_gene: TRBJ1-1; abundance: NA; CDR3aa: CASSEPLWQGGGTEAFF; CDR3nt: TGTGCCAGCAGTGAACCCCTATGGCAGGGGGGCGGCACTGAAGCTTTCTTT
v_gene: TRBV27; d_gene: NA; j_gene: TRBJ2-3; abundance: NA; CDR3aa: CASSFLIADTQYF; CDR3nt: TGTGCCAGCAGTTTTCTGATTGCGGATACGCAGTATTTT
v_gene: TRBV28; d_gene: TRBD1; j_gene: TRBJ1-1; abundance: NA; CDR3aa: CASQTGLMNTEAFF; CDR3nt: TGTGCCAGCCAGACAGGGCTAATGAACACTGAAGCTTTCTTT
v_gene: TRBV19; d_gene: NA; j_gene: TRBJ1-5; abundance: NA; CDR3aa: CASSNDNSNQPQHF; CDR3nt: TGTGCCAGTAGCAACGACAATAGCAATCAGCCCCAGCATTTT
v_gene: TRBV27; d_gene: NA; j_gene: TRBJ1-1; abundance: NA; CDR3aa: CASSSYTEAFF; CDR3nt: TGTGCCAGCAGTTCCTACACTGAAGCTTTCTTT
v_gene: TRBV5-1; d_gene: NA; j_gene: TRBJ1-4; abundance: few; CDR3aa: CASSYEGPGEKLFF; CDR3nt: TGCGCCAGCAGCTACGAAGGGCCGGGTGAAAAACTGTTTTTT
v_gene: TRBV4-3; d_gene: TRBD1; j_gene: TRBJ1-4; abundance: NA; CDR3aa: CASSRLTGALTNEKLFF; CDR3nt: TGCGCCAGCAGCCGACTCACAGGGGCCCTCACTAATGAAAAACTGTTTTTT
v_gene: TRBV4-2; d_gene: TRBD2; j_gene: TRBJ2-5; abundance: NA; CDR3aa: CASSQDGASGTEGGETQYF; CDR3nt: TGTGCCAGCAGCCAAGATGGGGCTAGCGGGACCGAAGGGGGAGAGACCCAGTACTTC
v_gene: TRBV4-2; d_gene: NA; j_gene: TRBJ2-7; abundance: NA; CDR3aa: CASSQDLLASWQYF; CDR3nt: TGTGCCAGCAGCCAAGATCTATTAGCGAGTTGGCAGTACTTC
v_gene: TRBV18; d_gene: NA; j_gene: TRBJ2-7; abundance: NA; CDR3aa: CASSPGHLYEQYF; CDR3nt: TGTGCCAGCTCACCAGGACACCTCTACGAGCAGTACTTC
v_gene: TRBV5-1; d_gene: NA; j_gene: TRBJ2-1; abundance: NA; CDR3aa: CASSLVTGGVHEQFF; CDR3nt: TGCGCCAGCAGCTTGGTGACTGGAGGGGTCCATGAGCAGTTCTTC
v_gene: TRBV28; d_gene: NA; j_gene: TRBJ2-3; abundance: NA; CDR3aa: CASSSRAVTDTQYF; CDR3nt: TGTGCCAGCAGTTCTCGGGCAGTCACAGATACGCAGTATTTT
v_gene: TRBV19; d_gene: NA; j_gene: TRBJ2-7; abundance: NA; CDR3aa: CASQDAGPKYEQYF; CDR3nt: TGTGCCAGTCAAGACGCGGGACCGAAATACGAGCAGTACTTC